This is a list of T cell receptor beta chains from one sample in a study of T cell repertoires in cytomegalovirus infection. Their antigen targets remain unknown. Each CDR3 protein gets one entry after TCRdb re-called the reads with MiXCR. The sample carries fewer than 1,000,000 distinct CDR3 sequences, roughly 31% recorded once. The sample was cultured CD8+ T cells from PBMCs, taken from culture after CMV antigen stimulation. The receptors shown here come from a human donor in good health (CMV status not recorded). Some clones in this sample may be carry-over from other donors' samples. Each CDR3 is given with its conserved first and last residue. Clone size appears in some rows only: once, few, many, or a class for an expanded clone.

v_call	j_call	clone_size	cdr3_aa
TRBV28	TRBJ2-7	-	CASSSQQDTAYEQYF
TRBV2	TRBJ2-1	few	CASKAGGQYNEQFF
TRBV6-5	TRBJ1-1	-	CASTGGSTEAFF
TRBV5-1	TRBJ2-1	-	CASSPEAWTDNEQFF
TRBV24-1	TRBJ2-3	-	CATSEGTDTQYF
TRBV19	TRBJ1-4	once	CASSIGGLELFF
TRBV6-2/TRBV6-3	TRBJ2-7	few	CASSYSPGSGYEQYF
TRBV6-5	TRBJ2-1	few	CASSPIAGGEQFF
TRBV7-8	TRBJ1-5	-	CASSLGDSPNQPQHF
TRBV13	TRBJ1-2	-	CASSPRAVANYGYTF
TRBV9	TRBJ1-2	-	CASSEAWDRAYGYTF
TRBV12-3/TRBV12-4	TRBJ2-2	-	CASSLVDFGGELFF
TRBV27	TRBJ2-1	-	CASSPDPRVYNEQFF
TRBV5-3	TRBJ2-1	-	CASSLYQYNEQFF
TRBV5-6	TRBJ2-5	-	CASSSSDRPQETQYF
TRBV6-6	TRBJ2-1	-	CASSSLDPSNEQFF
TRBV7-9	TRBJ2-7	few	CASSLSVGQIYEQYF
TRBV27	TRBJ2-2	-	CASSLNRVGELFF
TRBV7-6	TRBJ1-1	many	CASSLEGQGEMRTEAFF
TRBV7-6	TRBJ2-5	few	CASSLTQSGGWQETQYF
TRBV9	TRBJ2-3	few	CASSPTYQYGDTQYF